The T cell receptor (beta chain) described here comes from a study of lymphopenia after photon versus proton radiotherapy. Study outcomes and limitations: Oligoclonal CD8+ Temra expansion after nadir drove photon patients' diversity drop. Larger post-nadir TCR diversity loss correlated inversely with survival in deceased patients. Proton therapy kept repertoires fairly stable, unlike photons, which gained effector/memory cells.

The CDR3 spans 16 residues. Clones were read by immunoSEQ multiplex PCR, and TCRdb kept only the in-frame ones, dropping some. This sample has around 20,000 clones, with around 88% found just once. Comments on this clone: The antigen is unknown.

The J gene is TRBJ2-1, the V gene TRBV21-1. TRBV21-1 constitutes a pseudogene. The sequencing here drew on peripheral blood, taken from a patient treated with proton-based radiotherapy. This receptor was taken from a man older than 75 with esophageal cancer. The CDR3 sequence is CASSKSGDPDPDEQFF. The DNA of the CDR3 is TGTGCCAGCAGCAAATCCGGGGACCCTGACCCAGATGAGCAGTTCTTC.